The source of this T cell receptor beta chain is a study of blood T cells in healthy people across ages (dated by TCRdb to the mid-2010s). About the study as a whole: In model experiments, roughly one uniquely barcoded TCR beta cDNA molecule per two T cells was captured by template switching. The study measured age-related changes in TCR beta repertoire diversity using deep sequencing normalized with unique cDNA molecular identifiers. The donors were divided into four age groups: young (average roughly 15 years), middle-aged (about 39), aged (approximately 62) and long-lived (about 90). Donors of different ages were randomly distributed across sequencing lanes to avoid experimental bias. Two additional independent replicas of 1 million unique cDNA reads from the same blood draw were analyzed for two donors (one aged 18 to 30 and one aged 80 or older).

In regard to this clonotype: No antigen is known for it. Nothing much larger sits one base from this clone, and base qualities are not available.

The donors were roughly 40 Caucasian individuals from Russia, aged 6 to 90 years, who were systemically healthy. Each donor gave roughly 11 milliliters of peripheral blood, drawn into EDTA-treated Vacutainer tubes. PBMCs were isolated by Ficoll-Paque density-gradient centrifugation, with at least 6 million obtained per sample. Total RNA was extracted from PBMCs with Trizol reagent, with at least 5.5 micrograms obtained per sample. Naive CD45RAhigh/CD27high T cell percentages were measured by flow cytometry on a PBMC aliquot from every donor. Library method: 5' RACE. Sequencing was performed on an Illumina HiSeq 2500. The second PCR ran for roughly 6 to 11 cycles and used a J-beta primer mix along with a sample-barcoded 5' primer. A unique molecular identifier was introduced onto each TCR beta cDNA molecule by a template-switch 5' adaptor carrying 12 random nucleotides. At least 2.5 million CDR3-containing paired-end reads were obtained from each sample. First-strand cDNA synthesis was performed from all RNA using the Mint cDNA synthesis kit, with priming by a TRBC-specific oligonucleotide. Following uracil-DNA glycosylase treatment, all cDNA underwent a first 18-cycle PCR with the universal primers M1SS and BC2_uni_R. Per the source publication's procedure: Normalization of each sample was performed by random selection of 1 million high-quality reads, each carrying a distinct molecular identifier. Reads with shared molecular identifiers were discarded instead of being binned into consensus sequences. CDR3 identification, clonotype clustering and error correction used MiTCR with a Q25 quality threshold and the strictest error-elimination algorithm. A nonparametric unseen species model with Euler transformation was used to estimate a lower bound on total TCR beta diversity. TCRdb cleaned the public reads at Q25 with fastp, built clones with MiXCR and kept in-frame beta chains. Rows with one shared CDR3 protein collapse into an entry with the most common genes and DNA. V and J calls and clone size were set by TCRdb, not the authors. This sample lists 600,000 or so distinct CDR3 sequences; roughly 43% were detected once. The ten largest clones take up under 30% of the sample.

The CDR3 measures 16 amino acids from cysteine to phenylalanine. Only the CDR3 DNA is retained, 48 bases long and in frame from the first base. Clipping removes 5 bases from V and 4 bases from J, with 9 as the unmatched junction base count. Per the germline V gene, SGHTA is the CDR1 and FQGTGA is the CDR2. Beyond this particular receptor, the publication reports: Estimates of total diversity based on one million sequenced T cells were regarded as lower bounds and as underestimates. Observed TCR beta diversity per million T cells fell roughly linearly with age, and a significant reduction was already apparent by age about 38. The CMV infection status of donors was not known, potentially confounding age-related changes in expanded clonotypes. Because profiling used bulk unsorted PBMCs, naive and antigen-experienced compartments could not be compared conclusively. There was a strong correlation between observed TCR beta diversity and the percentage of naive T cells measured by flow cytometry. The long-lived group showed more naive CD4+ T cells, fewer expanded clones and increased TCR diversity than the aged group, suggesting age selection.

The sequence came from an older man in good health. The sequence links TRBV7-3 to TRBJ2-1; the central 9 bases match TRBD2. Sequencing was done on a sample of blood. CDR3 loop: CASSNLGGGGYNEQFF. The bases read TGTGCCAGCAGCAACTTGGGCGGGGGGGGTTACAATGAGCAGTTCTTC.